Ten or more counts support the clone carrying this T cell receptor beta chain. Antigen unknown. These data belong to a study of T-cell memory formation after mild COVID-19. Study-level points and caveats: SARS-CoV-2 specificity was not confirmed for second-wave clones peaking on day 37.

The CDR3 runs 16 residues. V lost 3 bases and J lost 5; bases outside the gene matches: 7. Germline loops: CDR1 SEHNR, CDR2 FQNEAQ (reference sequence). 5'RACE with constant-segment primers built TCRalpha and TCRbeta cDNA libraries with UMIs. TCRdb recomputed calls from the 5' RACE reads with MiXCR, one row per CDR3 protein. The table has some 45,000 distinct CDR3 sequences, about 28% seen once. The sequence was collected from a man between 18 and 35 years old who had mild COVID-19 (a few samples of this study predate the infection). Cell type and time point are not known. The sequenced material came from PBMCs or a T cell subset sorted from them (not recorded which). This chain joins TRBV7-9 and TRBJ2-5, with TRBD1 identical over 12 bases. The CDR3 DNA sequence: TGTGCCAGCAGCTTCCGGGACAGGGGGCGCGAGGAGACCCAGTACTTC. This codes for CASSFRDRGREETQYF.